The following is a T cell receptor beta chain sequence with its context. Its antigen is unknown. Base-call qualities are not available, and no considerably larger clone is one nucleotide away. From cysteine to phenylalanine, the CDR3 is 15 amino acids long. Only the CDR3 DNA stays, 45 bases, in frame from base 1. Sequences SEHNR (CDR1) and FQNEAQ (CDR2) are obtained from the germline V gene (reference sequence). V drops 4 bases and J drops 4 bases, leaving 17 bases in between. Using the deep immunoSEQ assay, multiplex PCR amplified TCR CDR3 regions from genomic DNA. For each cell subset, the extracted genomic DNA was distributed evenly across all wells of several immunoSEQ 96-well plates, and each plate served as one replicate. For sorted subsets, roughly 200 ng of genomic DNA, equivalent to around 30,000 T cell genomes, went into each replicate PCR. The purified libraries were quantified using a Qubit 3.0 fluorometer, sized with a Bioanalyzer 2100, and then quantified again using the KAPA Library Quantification kit. A separate single-read 150-cycle Illumina NextSeq 550 flow cell was used to sequence each immunoSEQ 96-well plate. On the authors' methods: Because the immunoSEQ output included only junctional sequences and no quality scores, the filtering could not be the same as the filtering used for full-length reads. Sequences were annotated with PyIR, a Python wrapper for IgBLAST v1.9, and V/J genes and CDR3 were assigned using IMGT germline references. Reads with weak V/J assignments (E-value above 1e-6), missing CDR3, stop codons, out-of-frame junctions, or ambiguous translated residues were removed. A V3J clonotype was defined by an identical inferred V gene, J gene, and CDR3 amino acid sequence. Percentage overlap between repertoires was computed as shared unique clonotypes divided by the size of the smaller repertoire. Three approaches were used to assess repertoire richness: RTK rarefaction, the Chao1 estimator, and Recon v2.1 estimates of unobserved clonotypes. For all TCRbeta clonotypes obtained by the gDNA method from a handful of donors, generation probabilities were computed with OLGA. Here the immuneACCESS table is served through TCRdb, limited to in-frame sequences with V and J called. Missing clones are a known gap in these copies; in checked studies unresolved V genes cover under half, and the rest lacks a known reason. V, J and clone size reflect that table, while D and trimming were determined from the DNA. Counted in this sample were some 2.1 million clones; around 93% of them appeared once. Less than 2% of the sample is in the top ten clones.

CD8 naive samples were CD45RO-negative cells positively selected for CCR7, giving a CD45RA+CCR7+ population that excluded TemRA cells. The donors were healthy, HIV-negative adults with no recently reported acute infections or vaccinations. Every donor was a Caucasian adult residing in Nashville, Tennessee, USA. After blood collection by leukapheresis, PBMCs were isolated using Ficoll-Histopaque density gradient centrifugation and then cryopreserved in the vapor phase of liquid nitrogen. Purity and quantity of every magnetically sorted T cell population were checked by analytical flow cytometry. Each sorted fraction had its genomic DNA isolated and then quantified by UV absorbance on a Nanodrop 2000c. This specimen belongs to a study of shared clonotypes between healthy human individuals (dated by TCRdb to between 2020 and 2021). Regarding the research as a whole: Two women and a few men aged 18 to 49 years were included in the cohort. Per donor, three plates each were used for CD4 naive and CD4 memory, two for CD8 naive, and one for CD8 memory. To estimate repertoire size and how much clonotype sharing occurs between individuals, the study deeply sequenced the blood TCR repertoires of five healthy adults. Different laboratories and diverse techniques were used to prepare libraries and sequence TCR repertoires, to increase sequencing depth and limit assay-specific biases. Leukapheresis yielded between about 0.94 and 8.9 billion PBMCs per donor.

What the work shows at the level of the full study, not this receptor alone: Naive subsets generally had larger estimated clonotype richness than memory subsets did. Pairwise subsampling indicated that sequencing depth was expected to affect the degree of clonotype sharing among donors. About 4.5% of naive CD4, around 3.6% of naive CD8, roughly 2.5% of memory CD4, and 0.35% to 0.4% of memory CD8 clonotypes were shared across a few donors. The genetic and exposure-history diversity represented was limited by the small number of donors. Rarefaction of sorted-subset datasets indicated incomplete sequencing despite the large sequencing depth. Sampling was restricted to blood, and TCR repertoires in tissues likely differ from the TCR repertoires found in blood. Clonotypes shared by all four sorted-subset donors showed higher generation probabilities than non-shared clonotypes.

Sequenced sample: naive CD8+ T cells from PBMCs. The cell subset or site label, as the study defines it: CD45RA+CCR7+. Recombination linked TRBV7-9 to TRBJ2-7, and TRBD2 may be the D gene, going by 7 matching bases. This clonotype was sampled from a man younger than 30 in good health. Some clones in this sample may be carry-over from other donors' samples. The CDR3 protein is CASSSPVGGQYEQYF. The nucleotide sequence is given as TGTGCCAGCAGCTCCCCCGTGGGGGGGCAGTACGAGCAGTACTTC.